The sequence of this TCR beta chain was determined in a study of shared clonotypes between healthy human individuals. CDR1 is SEHNR, CDR2 FQNEAQ, per germline (reference sequence). The CDR3 consists of 12 residues. Trimming took off 3 bases at V and 7 bases at J, with 6 bases between the two ends. Sorted subsets were amplified in replicate PCRs using around 0.2 ug DNA, some 31,000 T cell genomes. The protocol was immunoSEQ multiplex PCR, while the TCRdb copy is restricted to in-frame clones and leaves out a portion. The table shows 1.6 million or so clones, with just under 99% occurring only once. This TCR came from a man aged 25 to 45 in good health. The gene calls are TRBV7-9 and TRBJ2-2, with D uncertain. Sequenced: naive CD4+ T cells sorted from blood. Subset defined: CD45RA+ positively selected. The CDR3 is CASSFSFGELFF. The DNA for the CDR3 is TGTGCCAGCAGCTTTTCATTCGGGGAGCTGTTTTTT.